A selection of T cell receptor beta chains follows, all from one sample in a study of T cells in Graves' hyperthyroidism and ophthalmopathy. Via MiXCR, TCRdb re-called the multiplex PCR reads, giving one row per CDR3 protein. The data contain around 500,000 distinct CDR3 sequences, 20% to 25% of them singletons. Sample: blood. The receptors were gathered from a woman in her 70s with Graves' ophthalmopathy. Each CDR3 is given with its conserved first and last residue. A D gene is named only where the DNA matches it firmly. The size field is filled for only some rows; it gives once, few, many or a size class.

size: .; D: TRBD1; V: TRBV12-3/TRBV12-4; J: TRBJ1-2; CDR3: CASSKGAPRASGYTF; DNA: TGTGCCAGCAGTAAGGGGGCTCCCCGGGCGAGTGGCTACACCTTC
size: many; D: .; V: TRBV12-3/TRBV12-4; J: TRBJ1-1; CDR3: CASSLRGGDTEAFF; DNA: TGTGCCAGCAGTTTAAGGGGCGGGGACACTGAAGCTTTCTTT
size: many; D: .; V: TRBV3-1; J: TRBJ2-7; CDR3: CASSPRRGGHEQYF; DNA: TGTGCCAGCAGCCCCCGTAGGGGCGGCCACGAGCAGTACTTC
size: .; D: TRBD1; V: TRBV5-1; J: TRBJ2-3; CDR3: CASSLGDRGTDTQYF; DNA: TGCGCCAGCAGCTTGGGGGACAGGGGAACAGATACGCAGTATTTT
size: .; D: .; V: TRBV20-1; J: TRBJ1-1; CDR3: CSARVELTRNTEAFF; DNA: TGCAGTGCTAGAGTTGAGCTCACTCGGAACACTGAAGCTTTCTTT
size: many; D: .; V: TRBV28; J: TRBJ2-5; CDR3: CASTGRNEGQETQYF; DNA: TGTGCCAGCACGGGGCGGAACGAAGGACAAGAGACCCAGTACTTC
size: few; D: .; V: TRBV4-3; J: TRBJ2-1; CDR3: CASSQAPQSSYNEQFF; DNA: TGCGCCAGCAGCCAAGCACCTCAGAGCTCCTACAATGAGCAGTTCTTC
size: .; D: .; V: TRBV20-1; J: TRBJ2-4; CDR3: CSASGPAKNIQYF; DNA: TGCAGTGCTAGTGGGCCAGCCAAAAACATTCAGTACTTC
size: .; D: .; V: TRBV7-3; J: TRBJ1-6; CDR3: CASSSSGLFNSPLHF; DNA: TGTGCCAGCAGCTCCTCGGGGCTGTTTAATTCACCCCTCCACTTT
size: .; D: TRBD1; V: TRBV20-1; J: TRBJ2-3; CDR3: CSARWGQGGSTQYF; DNA: TGCAGTGCTAGATGGGGACAGGGGGGATCGACGCAGTATTTT
size: few; D: .; V: TRBV20-1; J: TRBJ2-7; CDR3: CSASPKRYEQYF; DNA: TGCAGTGCTTCGCCGAAGCGCTACGAGCAGTACTTC
size: .; D: .; V: TRBV5-4; J: TRBJ2-3; CDR3: CASSFPITGVGGDTQYF; DNA: TGTGCCAGCAGCTTCCCTATCACAGGGGTCGGGGGAGATACGCAGTATTTT
size: many; D: .; V: TRBV12-3/TRBV12-4; J: TRBJ1-1; CDR3: CASSPGEGLNTEAFF; DNA: TGTGCCAGCAGTCCCGGCGAGGGATTGAACACTGAAGCTTTCTTT
size: few; D: TRBD1; V: TRBV6-1; J: TRBJ2-1; CDR3: CASSERQGSPYNEQFF; DNA: TGTGCCAGCAGTGAGAGACAGGGTAGCCCCTACAATGAGCAGTTCTTC
size: many; D: TRBD1; V: TRBV24-1; J: TRBJ1-5; CDR3: CATSDSDRGHQPQHF; DNA: TGTGCCACCAGTGATTCGGACAGGGGGCATCAGCCCCAGCATTTT
size: .; D: .; V: TRBV3-1; J: TRBJ1-1; CDR3: CASSLYHSEAFF; DNA: TGTGCCAGCAGCCTGTATCACAGTGAAGCTTTCTTT
size: few; D: .; V: TRBV11-2; J: TRBJ2-2; CDR3: CASPRTLAFDTGELFF; DNA: TGTGCCAGCCCCAGAACCCTAGCCTTCGACACCGGGGAGCTGTTTTTT
size: many; D: .; V: TRBV12-3/TRBV12-4; J: TRBJ2-7; CDR3: CASSLREQYF; DNA: TGTGCCAGCAGTTTACGCGAGCAGTACTTC
size: .; D: TRBD2; V: TRBV10-1; J: TRBJ2-7; CDR3: CASTGIRGTSGRGYEQYF; DNA: TGCGCCAGCACGGGAATCCGTGGGACTAGCGGGAGGGGGTACGAGCAGTACTTC
size: .; D: .; V: TRBV28; J: TRBJ2-5; CDR3: CASSLRQGHETQYF; DNA: TGTGCCAGCAGTTTAAGGCAGGGTCACGAGACCCAGTACTTC
size: .; D: .; V: TRBV9; J: TRBJ2-5; CDR3: CASSAQEGSSETQYF; DNA: TGTGCCAGCAGCGCACAGGAGGGTTCCTCGGAGACCCAGTACTTC
size: few; D: .; V: TRBV28; J: TRBJ2-3; CDR3: CASRPRGGEDTQYF; DNA: TGTGCCAGCAGGCCCAGGGGGGGTGAAGATACGCAGTATTTT
size: .; D: .; V: TRBV6-2/TRBV6-3; J: TRBJ2-3; CDR3: CVSNIRTDTQYF; DNA: TGTGTCAGCAATATTCGGACAGATACGCAGTATTTT